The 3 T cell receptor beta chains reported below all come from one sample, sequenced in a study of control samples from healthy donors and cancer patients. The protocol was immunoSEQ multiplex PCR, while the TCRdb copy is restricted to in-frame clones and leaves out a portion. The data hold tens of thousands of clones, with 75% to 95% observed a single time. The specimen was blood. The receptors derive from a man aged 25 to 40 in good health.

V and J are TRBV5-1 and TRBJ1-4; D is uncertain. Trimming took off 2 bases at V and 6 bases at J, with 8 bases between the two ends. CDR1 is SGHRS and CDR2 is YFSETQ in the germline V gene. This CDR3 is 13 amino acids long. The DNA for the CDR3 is TGCGCCAGCAGCTTTGTGTCGGATGAAAAACTGTTTTTT. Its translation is CASSFVSDEKLFF.

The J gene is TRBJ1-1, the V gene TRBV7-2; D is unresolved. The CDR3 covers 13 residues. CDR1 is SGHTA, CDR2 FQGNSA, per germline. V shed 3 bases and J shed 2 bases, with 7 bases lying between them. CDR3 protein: CASSLESNTEAFF. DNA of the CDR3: TGTGCCAGCAGCTTGGAGAGTAACACTGAAGCTTTCTTT.

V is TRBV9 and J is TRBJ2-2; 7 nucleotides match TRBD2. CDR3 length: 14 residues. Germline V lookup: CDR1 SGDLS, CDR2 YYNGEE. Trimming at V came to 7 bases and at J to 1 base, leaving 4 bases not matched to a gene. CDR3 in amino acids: CASQLAGNTGELFF. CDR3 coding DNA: TGTGCCAGCCAATTAGCGGGGAACACCGGGGAGCTGTTTTTT.